The rows below give T cell receptor beta chains drawn from one sample of a study of T cell responses to AZD1222 COVID-19 vaccine. Only in-frame clones appear in the TCRdb table, and some are missing; sequencing was by immunoSEQ multiplex PCR. Seen here are approximately 120,000 clones, 70% to 90% observed once, and the top ten hold more than 5.5%. The material was peripheral blood, obtained 28 days after the second AZD1222 dose. The receptors were gathered from an adult who received the AZD1222 COVID-19 vaccine. CDR3s include the opening cysteine and the closing phenylalanine or tryptophan. The order of the fields is V gene, clone size, J gene, D gene, CDR3 protein, CDR3 DNA. A D gene is named only where the DNA matches it firmly. Part of the rows lack a size; the others show once, few, many or a class for expanded clones.

v_gene: TRBV7-9
abundance: .
j_gene: TRBJ2-2
d_gene: .
CDR3aa: CASSLRGNTGELFF
CDR3nt: TGTGCCAGCAGCTTACGGGGCAACACCGGGGAGCTGTTTTTT

v_gene: TRBV7-9
abundance: .
j_gene: TRBJ1-6
d_gene: .
CDR3aa: CASSLGSPLHF
CDR3nt: TGTGCCAGCAGCTTAGGATCACCCCTCCACTTT

v_gene: TRBV20-1
abundance: .
j_gene: TRBJ2-2
d_gene: .
CDR3aa: CSARLNGELFF
CDR3nt: TGCAGTGCTAGACTCAACGGGGAGCTGTTTTTT

v_gene: TRBV27
abundance: .
j_gene: TRBJ1-5
d_gene: .
CDR3aa: CATHSGGNQPQHF
CDR3nt: TGTGCCACCCATTCAGGGGGCAATCAGCCCCAGCATTTT

v_gene: TRBV19
abundance: .
j_gene: TRBJ2-5
d_gene: .
CDR3aa: CASSIAGAGETQYF
CDR3nt: TGTGCCAGTAGTATCGCGGGGGCCGGAGAGACCCAGTACTTC

v_gene: TRBV9
abundance: .
j_gene: TRBJ1-1
d_gene: .
CDR3aa: CASSTQTANTEAFF
CDR3nt: TGTGCCAGCAGCACCCAGACAGCTAACACTGAAGCTTTCTTT

v_gene: TRBV9
abundance: .
j_gene: TRBJ1-6
d_gene: TRBD1
CDR3aa: CASSETGTGVSPLHF
CDR3nt: TGTGCCAGCAGCGAGACCGGGACAGGGGTTTCACCCCTCCACTTT

v_gene: TRBV7-2
abundance: few
j_gene: TRBJ1-5
d_gene: .
CDR3aa: CASSSRAANLFQPQHF
CDR3nt: TGTGCCAGCAGCTCGAGAGCCGCGAACCTTTTTCAGCCCCAGCATTTT

v_gene: TRBV9
abundance: .
j_gene: TRBJ1-2
d_gene: TRBD1
CDR3aa: CASSLDPLGQGTSYGYTF
CDR3nt: TGTGCCAGCAGCCTCGACCCTCTTGGACAGGGGACCTCCTATGGCTACACCTTC

v_gene: TRBV11-2
abundance: .
j_gene: TRBJ1-1
d_gene: .
CDR3aa: CASSSPTGNTEAFF
CDR3nt: TGTGCCAGCAGCTCGCCGACCGGGAACACTGAAGCTTTCTTT

v_gene: TRBV29-1
abundance: .
j_gene: TRBJ1-1
d_gene: .
CDR3aa: CSVASTTEAFF
CDR3nt: TGCAGCGTGGCATCCACAACTGAAGCTTTCTTT

v_gene: TRBV5-1
abundance: .
j_gene: TRBJ2-7
d_gene: .
CDR3aa: CASSLTMGGSYEQYF
CDR3nt: TGCGCCAGCAGCCTCACAATGGGAGGCTCCTACGAGCAGTACTTC

v_gene: TRBV11-3
abundance: once
j_gene: TRBJ1-1
d_gene: .
CDR3aa: CASSLGTWGQKNTEAFF
CDR3nt: TGTGCCAGCAGCTTGGGTACTTGGGGACAAAAGAACACTGAAGCTTTCTTT

v_gene: TRBV4-1
abundance: .
j_gene: TRBJ2-5
d_gene: .
CDR3aa: CASSQPSGETQYF
CDR3nt: TGCGCCAGCAGCCAACCAAGCGGGGAGACCCAGTACTTC

v_gene: TRBV19
abundance: once
j_gene: TRBJ2-3
d_gene: TRBD1
CDR3aa: CASSLGTGGEITDTQYF
CDR3nt: TGTGCCAGTAGTCTCGGGACAGGGGGAGAGATAACAGATACGCAGTATTTT

v_gene: TRBV5-1
abundance: .
j_gene: TRBJ1-2
d_gene: .
CDR3aa: CASSYGQSLSGYTF
CDR3nt: TGCGCCAGCAGTTACGGACAGAGCCTATCCGGCTACACCTTC

v_gene: TRBV3-1/TRBV3-2
abundance: few
j_gene: TRBJ1-2
d_gene: .
CDR3aa: CASSPLQGFEGYTF
CDR3nt: TGTGCCAGCAGCCCTCTACAGGGTTTTGAAGGCTACACCTTC

v_gene: TRBV5-4
abundance: .
j_gene: TRBJ2-6
d_gene: .
CDR3aa: CASSSNDGANVLTF
CDR3nt: TGTGCCAGCAGCTCAAACGACGGGGCCAACGTCCTGACTTTC

v_gene: TRBV10-3
abundance: .
j_gene: TRBJ1-1
d_gene: TRBD1
CDR3aa: CATRGQGLDTEAFF
CDR3nt: TGTGCCACGCGGGGACAGGGATTAGACACTGAAGCTTTCTTT

v_gene: TRBV7-9
abundance: .
j_gene: TRBJ2-3
d_gene: .
CDR3aa: CASSLAGPDTQYF
CDR3nt: TGTGCCAGCAGCTTAGCCGGCCCAGATACGCAGTATTTT

v_gene: TRBV2
abundance: .
j_gene: TRBJ2-5
d_gene: .
CDR3aa: CASGQGITWETQYF
CDR3nt: TGTGCCAGTGGCCAGGGCATTACATGGGAGACCCAGTACTTC